This T cell receptor (beta chain) comes out of a study of T-cell memory formation after mild COVID-19 (dated by TCRdb to the early 2020s). Turning to the overall study: TCR sequence clusters from the two donors were found to be largely donor specific. The cohort comprised two young, previously healthy adult volunteers, one female and one male. Longitudinal TCRalpha and TCRbeta repertoire sequencing tracked T-cell clones expanding and contracting after mild COVID-19 in a couple of donors.

Instrument on record: Illumina NovaSeq 6000. TCRalpha and TCRbeta cDNA libraries were built by 5'RACE with constant-segment primers, adding sample barcodes and unique molecular identifiers. RNA was extracted from every sample with Trizol reagent. Libraries were amplified in two PCR steps, with a second sample barcode and Illumina TruSeq adapters added in the second step. Sequencing of libraries was performed on an Illumina NovaSeq with 2 x 150 bp paired-end reads. Processing in the source paper ran as follows. The reads were demultiplexed and collapsed into UMI-guided consensus sequences using migec v1.2.7. With mixcr v2.1.11, UMI consensuses were aligned to TRA and TRB V and J templates and assembled into clonotypes. Expanded or contracted clonotypes were those called significant by both edgeR and NoisET, with noise models trained on biological replicates. For edgeR calls, the cutoffs were a false discovery rate-adjusted p below 0.01 and a log2 fold-change threshold of 1. As an exploratory analysis of dynamics, max-normalized trajectories of the 1000 most abundant clonotypes were examined with PCA combined with hierarchical clustering. Separately sequenced CD4+ and CD8+ repertoires were used to assign the CD4 or CD8 phenotype of responding clones. TCRdb reprocessed the public reads (quality trimming at Q25 with fastp, clone calling with MiXCR) and kept in-frame beta chains. Entries are consolidated by CDR3 protein sequence, retaining the most common genes and DNA. These V and J calls originate from TCRdb's pipeline instead of the authors' own analysis. The sample yields a few hundred thousand distinct CDR3 sequences; around 27% were counted once. The ten largest make up roughly 10% of the sample.

As to this clonotype: Its antigen is still unknown. Base qualities are missing; no much larger clone stands one base away.

Broader findings and caveats from the paper: Clones contracting from day 15 to 85 had balanced CD4/CD8 phenotypes, while a second wave expanding from day 15 to 37 was biased towards CD4+. Only a couple of mild cases were covered in the study, and larger cohorts including severe cases with pre-infection samples were considered necessary. The detection of some responding clones in pre-infection memory suggests that pre-existing cross-reactive memory T cells joined the SARS-CoV-2 response. Contracting CD4+ clones were located mainly in the CM and EM memory subsets, whereas CD8+ clones were found to be enriched in EMRA. SARS-CoV-2 specificity was not confirmed for the second-wave clones peaking on day 37.

Ficoll-Paque density gradient centrifugation was used to isolate PBMCs. The CDR3 numbers 16 residues from cysteine through phenylalanine. Only the CDR3 DNA stays, 48 bases, in frame from base 1. The V and J ends are trimmed by 4 bases and 0 bases, leaving 13 bases between them. CDR1 and CDR2, looked up from the germline V gene, are MNHNS and SASEGT. The sample taken for sequencing was PBMCs or a T cell subset sorted from them (not recorded which). This sequence uses TRBV6-1 and TRBJ2-1, with the D gene not confidently named. The receptor comes from an adult woman who had mild COVID-19 (a few samples of this study predate the infection). The sample titles of this study are shuffled in the database, so cell type and time point are left out; the donor was told from shared clones. The sequenced DNA is TGTGCCAGCAGTGCGGCCCAGAGAGGCTCCTACAATGAGCAGTTCTTC. Protein translation: CASSAAQRGSYNEQFF.